These 21 T cell receptor beta chains were sequenced from one sample in a study of blood T cell repertoires in COVID-19 (dated by TCRdb to 2020 to 2021). Library preparation employed the immunoSEQ multiplex PCR assay. TCRdb carries this immuneACCESS record with in-frame sequences only. Its versions omit some clonotypes, under half of them owing to an unresolved V gene in the studies checked, with the rest unexplained. Across this sample there are 200,000 to 300,000 clones, with roughly 86% seen only once. Approximately 2.4% of the sample comes from the top ten. The sequencing sample was made of PBMCs or T cells enriched from blood (not recorded which). These receptors were taken from a woman younger than 35 who had recovered from COVID-19.

The chain employs TRBV3-1 (or the pseudogene TRBV3-2) and TRBJ2-1; 12 bases line up with TRBD2. This CDR3 is built from 16 residues. J was trimmed by 7 bases and V by 1 base; bases with no gene match: 5. CDR1 is LGHDT, CDR2 YNNKEL, per germline (reference sequence). The CDR3 protein is CASSQVLAGGPNEQFF. For the CDR3, the DNA is TGTGCCAGCAGCCAAGTGCTAGCGGGGGGGCCAAATGAGCAGTTCTTC.

V and J are TRBV2 and TRBJ2-1; 10 bases align to TRBD2. Germline V lookup: CDR1 SNHLY, CDR2 FYNNEI. Losses at the gene ends were 6 bases for V and 3 bases for J; bases not matched to a gene: 5. The CDR3 consists of 15 residues. The CDR3, as DNA: TGTGCCAGCAGGACCGGGACTAGCGACTACAATGAGCAGTTCTTC. Encoded protein: CASRTGTSDYNEQFF.

As for this clone: Other DNA sequences in this sample translate to the same CDR3. The rearrangement links TRBV12-3 or TRBV12-4 to TRBJ1-2, with D possibly being TRBD1 (6 bases). This CDR3 is 13 amino acids long. V was shortened by 5 bases and J by 0 bases, with 7 bases between the two germline ends. CDR3 in amino acids: CASSRTANYGYTF. The CDR3 nucleotides are TGTGCCAGCAGTAGGACAGCTAACTATGGCTACACCTTC.

This sequence joins TRBV30 and TRBJ2-1; TRBD1 agrees at 9 bases. V shed 8 bases and J 2 bases; nucleotides not matched to a gene: 10. CDR1 and CDR2 (germline): GTSNPN, SVGIG (reference sequence). The CDR3 totals 15 residues. The CDR3 loop reads CASQGDRATYNEQFF. As DNA, the CDR3 is TGTGCCAGCCAAGGGGACAGGGCTACCTACAATGAGCAGTTCTTC.

V gene TRBV28 combines with J gene TRBJ1-6, with 7 bases lining up with TRBD1. The CDR3 is made up of 15 amino acids. Germline V gene lookup returns CDR1 MDHEN and CDR2 SYDVKM. The J segment lost 3 bases and the V segment lost 3 bases, leaving 2 bases of the junction unmatched. CDR3 nucleotides: TGTGCCAGCAGTTTGACAGGGCTCTATAATTCACCCCTCCACTTT. Protein sequence: CASSLTGLYNSPLHF.

The rearrangement joins TRBV11-3 to TRBJ2-7; 9 nucleotides align to TRBD2. V lost 5 bases to trimming and J lost 4 bases; unmatched junction nucleotides: 6. CDR1 is SGHNT, CDR2 YENEEA, per germline. The CDR3 is 14 residues long. The CDR3 DNA is TGTGCCAGCAGCCCTAGCGGGATAGGTTACGAGCAGTACTTC. Its protein product is CASSPSGIGYEQYF.

This sequence joins TRBV2 and TRBJ1-4; unclear D gene. The V gene's germline CDR1 is SNHLY and CDR2 FYNNEI. Trimming left V 4 bases short and J 4 bases short, with 16 bases between. This CDR3 region has 16 residues. The CDR3 sequence is CASSAPPELYNEKLFF. The CDR3 DNA reads as TGTGCCAGCAGTGCCCCCCCCGAACTCTATAATGAAAAACTGTTTTTT.

This chain uses TRBV28 with TRBJ2-7, with D possibly being TRBD1 (5 bases). The V gene lost 7 bases and the J gene lost 3 bases, with 13 bases spanning the gap. The CDR3 has 13 residues. Germline values: CDR1 MDHEN, CDR2 SYDVKM. The CDR3 bases are TGTGCCAGCACCCACCCGACAGTCTACGAGCAGTACTTC. Residues: CASTHPTVYEQYF.

This clone turned up a few times. The chain combines TRBV28 with TRBJ1-2; weak D call: TRBD1 (5 bases). Germline values: CDR1 MDHEN, CDR2 SYDVKM. The V end was cut by 6 bases, the J end by 6 bases, with 14 bases between. The CDR3 totals 13 residues. The CDR3 spells CASSPRGYDGYTF. The CDR3 bases are TGTGCCAGCAGCCCTAGGGGCTACGATGGCTACACCTTC.

This clone was found a few times. The chain is built from TRBV5-1 and TRBJ2-7; D is possibly TRBD2 (7 bases). The CDR3 is 14 amino acids. Germline V CDR1 and CDR2: SGHRS, YFSETQ. The V gene lost 0 bases and the J gene lost 5 bases, with 12 bases spanning the gap. The CDR3 DNA is TGCGCCAGCAGCTTGGGCCGGGGGGCCGACGAGCAGTACTTC. It is translated as CASSLGRGADEQYF. The full variable domain, with the rest looked up from reference TRBV5-1 and TRBJ2-7, is KAGVTQTPRYLIKTRGQQVTLSCSPISGHRSVSWYQQTPGQGLQFLFEYFSETQRNKGNFPGRFSGRQFSNSRSEMNVSTLELGDSALYLCASSLGRGADEQYFGPGTRLTVT.

The chain carries TRBV19 and TRBJ2-2, with a tentative D call TRBD2 (5 bases). Trimming shortened V by 10 bases and J by 0 bases, and 15 bases separated the two germline ends. The CDR3 covers 15 residues. CDR1 is LNHDA and CDR2 is SQIVND in the germline V gene (reference sequence). Written as DNA, the CDR3 is TGTGCCACCCGAAGAGGGCTACCGAACACCGGGGAGCTGTTTTTT. It is translated as CATRRGLPNTGELFF.

This rearrangement joins TRBV29-1 to TRBJ1-4; 9 bases agree with TRBD1. The CDR3 spans 15 residues. Trimming removed 0 bases from V and 8 bases from J; junction bases left unmatched: 7. Germline V gene sequence: CDR1 SQVTM, CDR2 ANQGSEA. The chain's CDR3 is CSVEDQGTGNEKLFF. The CDR3 DNA reads TGCAGCGTTGAAGATCAAGGGACAGGGAACGAAAAACTGTTTTTT.

The chain combines TRBV3-1 (or the pseudogene TRBV3-2) with TRBJ2-3; TRBD2 matches 10 bases. The CDR3 consists of 18 residues. Looked up from germline, CDR1 is LGHDT and CDR2 is YNNKEL (reference sequence). The ends lost 3 bases at V and 0 bases at J; junction bases unmatched: 9. CDR3 sequence: CASSHTSGRGPSTDTQYF. CDR3 DNA: TGTGCCAGCAGCCATACAAGCGGGAGGGGGCCGAGCACAGATACGCAGTATTTT.

This sequence joins TRBV11-2 and TRBJ2-2, with a tentative D call TRBD1 (6 bases). V was trimmed by 6 bases and J by 1 base, leaving 15 bases between them. CDR1 SGHAT and CDR2 FQNNGV come from the germline V gene. This CDR3 comprises 16 residues. CDR3 coding DNA: TGTGCCAGCAGATCGGGCAAGACAGGGAACACCGGGGAGCTGTTTTTT. It codes for CASRSGKTGNTGELFF.

The genes are TRBV5-5 and TRBJ2-1; possibly TRBD1 for D (5 bases). Trimming took 0 bases from V and 4 from J, leaving 8 bases between them. Germline lookup yields CDR1 SGHKS and CDR2 YYEKEE (reference sequence). CDR3 length: 14 residues. The CDR3 sequence: CASSLGWTYNEQFF. The CDR3 DNA sequence: TGTGCCAGCAGCTTGGGCTGGACATACAATGAGCAGTTCTTC.

This chain connects TRBV6-2 or TRBV6-3 to TRBJ1-2; D unresolved. The CDR3 spans 13 residues. Germline V CDR1 and CDR2: MNHEY, SVGEGT. Trimming removed 4 bases at V and 3 bases at J, with 9 bases between. In nucleotides, the CDR3 is TGTGCCAGCAGTTGGCCAGTTGACTATGGCTACACCTTC. Amino acid sequence: CASSWPVDYGYTF.

The chain is built from TRBV11-2 and TRBJ2-5; 8 bases map to TRBD2. The CDR3 is 15 residues long. J was trimmed by 2 bases and V by 1 base; bases with no gene match: 3. The germline V gene encodes CDR1 SGHAT and CDR2 FQNNGV. CDR3 region: CASSLGSGEQETQYF. The CDR3 region has the DNA TGTGCCAGCAGCTTAGGTAGCGGGGAACAAGAGACCCAGTACTTC.

The chain is built from TRBV4-1 and TRBJ1-1; 8 bases are a match to TRBD1. CDR3 length: 14 amino acids. Germline V gene sequence: CDR1 MGHRA, CDR2 YSYEKL. Losses at the gene ends were 1 base for V and 4 bases for J; bases not matched to a gene: 2. The CDR3 DNA is TGCGCCAGCAGCCAAGCGGACAGGGCCACTGAAGCTTTCTTT. It encodes CASSQADRATEAFF.

The chain links TRBV19 to TRBJ1-1, with D unresolved. This CDR3 spans 16 amino acids. Trimming took 1 base from V and 8 from J, leaving 20 bases between them. Looked up from germline, CDR1 is LNHDA and CDR2 is SQIVND (reference sequence). In DNA, the CDR3 is TGTGCCAGTAGTATAGGTTTCGGCGACGGGGTGACGGAAGCTTTCTTT. Translating gives CASSIGFGDGVTEAFF.

The gene calls are TRBV28 and TRBJ1-4, with 8 bases matching TRBD1. In germline, CDR1 is MDHEN, CDR2 SYDVKM. The CDR3 extends over 15 amino acids. J was trimmed by 7 bases and V by 8 bases; bases with no gene match: 12. CDR3 region: CASSFQGASVEKLFF. The CDR3 DNA sequence: TGTGCCAGCTCCTTCCAGGGGGCCTCGGTTGAAAAACTGTTTTTT.

The rearrangement links TRBV4-1 to TRBJ1-6; TRBD1 agrees at 9 bases. Germline-derived CDR1 and CDR2 are MGHRA and YSYEKL. This CDR3 comprises 18 residues. The V gene end was trimmed by 2 bases and the J gene end by 7 bases; junction bases not matched to a gene: 12. The CDR3 sequence is CASSQLVEVGQGNSPLHF. The CDR3 nucleotides read TGCGCCAGCAGCCAACTTGTCGAAGTTGGACAGGGGAATTCACCCCTCCACTTT.